The 11 T cell receptor beta chains in this list originate from one sample, sequenced in a study of control samples from healthy donors and cancer patients. The repertoire was sequenced with immunoSEQ multiplex PCR; TCRdb's copy has only in-frame clones and lacks some. The sample shows a few hundred thousand clones, 80% to 95% of them seen only once. Sequenced: PBMCs. The receptors were gathered from a man aged 35 to 55 with head and neck cancer.

The rearrangement joins TRBV6-6 to TRBJ1-3; no reliable D call. There are 14 residues in the CDR3. The germline V gene has CDR1 MNHNY and CDR2 SVGAGI (reference sequence). V dropped 2 bases and J dropped 4 bases, with 9 bases sitting between them. The DNA of the CDR3 is TGTGCCAGCAGTTACCGTCCCGAAGGAAACACCATATATTTT. As protein: CASSYRPEGNTIYF.

The chain carries TRBV28 and TRBJ2-7; D may match TRBD1 or TRBD2 (5 bases each). The CDR3 length is 15 residues. V lost 3 bases, J lost 1 base, and 13 bases lay in between. Germline-derived CDR1 and CDR2 are MDHEN and SYDVKM. DNA of the CDR3: TGTGCCAGCAGTTTTTATCGGGGCTTTTCCTACGAGCAGTACTTC. The encoded protein is CASSFYRGFSYEQYF.

The CDR3, as DNA: TGTGCCAGCAGTCTCCCGACAGATACGCAGTATTTT. Its translation is CASSLPTDTQYF. The chain recombines TRBV6-2 or TRBV6-3 with TRBJ2-3; D is ambiguous. The CDR3 contains 12 residues. Trimming took off 5 bases at V and 3 bases at J, with 6 bases between the two ends. Per the germline V gene, CDR1 is MNHEY and CDR2 is SVGEGT.

V gene TRBV7-3 combines with J gene TRBJ2-1, with 10 nucleotides matching TRBD1. V shed 5 bases and J 5 bases; nucleotides not matched to a gene: 6. Germline CDR1 is SGHTA and CDR2 is FQGTGA. The length of the CDR3 is 15 residues. CDR3 bases: TGTGCCAGCAGCCCCCCCGGGACAGGGGACAATGAGCAGTTCTTC. The encoded protein is CASSPPGTGDNEQFF.

The rearrangement uses TRBV9 and TRBJ1-1, with TRBD1 as a possible D gene (6 bases). The CDR3 contains 15 residues. Trimming shortened V by 2 bases and J by 3 bases, and 14 bases separated the two germline ends. The V gene's germline CDR1 is SGDLS and CDR2 YYNGEE. The CDR3 is CASSVSWGRDTEAFF. The CDR3 DNA sequence: TGTGCCAGCAGCGTGTCATGGGGGCGGGACACTGAAGCTTTCTTT.

The chain links TRBV28 to TRBJ2-3; 7 bases align to TRBD1. The V gene end was trimmed by 5 bases and the J gene end by 5 bases; junction bases not matched to a gene: 10. Germline assignment: CDR1 MDHEN and CDR2 SYDVKM. This CDR3 is built from 15 residues. CDR3 nucleotide sequence: TGTGCCAGCAGTACACTCGGGACAGCTCTAGATACGCAGTATTTT. Its translation is CASSTLGTALDTQYF.

V usage is TRBV19 and J usage is TRBJ2-7, with unresolved D. Trimming shortened V by 3 bases and J by 2 bases, and 17 bases separated the two germline ends. This CDR3 has 16 amino acids. CDR1 LNHDA and CDR2 SQIVND come from the germline V gene (reference sequence). CDR3 region: CASSMAFGKSAYEQYF. The CDR3 DNA is TGTGCCAGTAGTATGGCTTTCGGAAAGAGCGCCTACGAGCAGTACTTC.

The rearrangement uses TRBV5-6 and TRBJ1-3; D might be TRBD1 (5 bases). Germline CDR1 SGHDT, CDR2 YYEEEE. Trimming removed 2 bases at V and 1 base at J, with 10 bases between. This CDR3 spans 15 amino acids. CDR3 DNA sequence: TGTGCCAGCAGCTTTATTGGGGGTTCTGGAAACACCATATATTTT. Encoded protein: CASSFIGGSGNTIYF.

This clone showed up just once. The chain combines TRBV9 with TRBJ2-5; D call uncertain. The CDR3 consists of 14 residues. CDR1 and CDR2 from the germline V gene are SGDLS and YYNGEE. V gave up 4 bases and J gave up 0 bases, with 10 bases separating them. CDR3 bases: TGTGCCAGCAGCCCAGACTCGTACCAAGAGACCCAGTACTTC. Translated: CASSPDSYQETQYF.

V gene TRBV5-5 combines with J gene TRBJ2-1; a weak D match, TRBD2 (6 bases). Germline loops: CDR1 SGHKS, CDR2 YYEKEE (reference sequence). V was cut by 2 bases and J by 0 bases, with 9 bases left in between. The length of the CDR3 is 15 residues. CDR3 coding DNA: TGTGCCAGCAGCTTAACGGGAGTCTCCTACAATGAGCAGTTCTTC. Protein product: CASSLTGVSYNEQFF.

V usage is TRBV11-1 and J usage is TRBJ2-1; D is ambiguous. CDR1 SGHAT and CDR2 FQDESV come from the germline V gene (reference sequence). Trimming stripped 1 base from V and 11 bases from J, with 21 bases between. This CDR3 region has 16 residues. The CDR3 sequence: CASSLERDVRQGKQFF. CDR3 bases: TGTGCCAGCAGCTTAGAAAGAGATGTACGGCAAGGGAAGCAGTTCTTC.